A selection of T cell receptor beta chains follows, all from one sample in a study of blood T cell repertoires in COVID-19. Sequencing was performed with immunoSEQ multiplex PCR; in TCRdb, only in-frame clones are kept and a portion is missing. The data show about 160,000 clones, roughly 79% seen once. The sequencing sample was made of peripheral blood. All receptors derive from a woman of 80 years or more with acute or convalescent COVID-19. Each CDR3 is given with its conserved first and last residue. Fields, in order: V gene, J gene, clone size, D gene, CDR3 DNA, CDR3 protein. D genes are given only for firm matches. Expanded clones get a size class; other rows say once, few or many, or leave the size out.

TRBV19	TRBJ1-5	once	TRBD1	TGTGCCAGTAGTACTCACAGGGGAAGCAATCAGCCCCAGCATTTT	CASSTHRGSNQPQHF
TRBV4-3	TRBJ1-2	.	TRBD1	TGCGCCAGCAGCCAAGATTCACCCGGACAGGGGGCGAGGGGCTACACCTTC	CASSQDSPGQGARGYTF
TRBV25-1	TRBJ1-5	.	TRBD1	TGTGCCAGCAGTGACCCGGGCAGGGGGGACCAGCCCCAGCATTTT	CASSDPGRGDQPQHF
TRBV6-1	TRBJ2-6	.	.	TGTGCCAGCAGTGAACAACACACCCTCTCTGGGGCCAACGTCCTGACTTTC	CASSEQHTLSGANVLTF
TRBV14	TRBJ1-2	few	TRBD1	TGTGCCAGCAGCCGATGGACAGGAGTATTCGATGGCTACACCTTC	CASSRWTGVFDGYTF
TRBV5-4	TRBJ1-1	once	.	TGTGCCAGCAGCTTCTTGCCACACTTGGGGGGCACTGAAGCTTTCTTT	CASSFLPHLGGTEAFF
TRBV14	TRBJ1-2	.	.	TGTGCCAGCAGCCAAGATTTGTCGAACTATGGCTACACCTTC	CASSQDLSNYGYTF
TRBV5-4	TRBJ1-4	.	TRBD1	TGTGCCAGCAGCTTGGCCACAGGGGGCGATGAAAAACTGTTTTTT	CASSLATGGDEKLFF
TRBV10-2	TRBJ1-1	.	.	TGCGCCAGCAGTGAGTCTTGGGGGCTGGGAACTGAAGCTTTCTTT	CASSESWGLGTEAFF
TRBV9	TRBJ2-3	.	TRBD2	TGTGCCAGCAGCGTAGTAGGGACGACTAGCTCCACAGATACGCAGTATTTT	CASSVVGTTSSTDTQYF
TRBV18	TRBJ1-2	.	TRBD1	TGTGCCAGCTCACCCGAGGGGACAGGTTCTACCTTC	CASSPEGTGSTF
TRBV7-6	TRBJ2-5	once	TRBD2	TGTGCCAGCACCCCGACTAGCGGGAGAGGCGAGACCCAGTACTTC	CASTPTSGRGETQYF
TRBV25-1	TRBJ2-1	.	.	TGTGCCAGCAGTGAATCCCCACCATCGCACGGTGAGCAGTTCTTC	CASSESPPSHGEQFF
TRBV5-1	TRBJ2-3	.	.	TGCGCCAGCAGCTTGTTCGTAGGACACTATAGCACAGATACGCAGTATTTT	CASSLFVGHYSTDTQYF
TRBV19	TRBJ2-7	.	TRBD1	TGTGCCAGCACATTCGGACAGGGGGCCTACGAGCAGTACTTC	CASTFGQGAYEQYF
TRBV5-1	TRBJ2-1	.	TRBD2	TGCGCCAGCAGCTCCGGACTAGCTGACAATGAGCAGTTCTTC	CASSSGLADNEQFF
TRBV25-1	TRBJ2-1	.	.	TGTGCCAGCAGTGACCCCCGGGGGAATGAGCAGTTCTTC	CASSDPRGNEQFF
TRBV6-5	TRBJ1-1	few	.	TGTGCCAGCAGATGGACATTGAACACTGAAGCTTTCTTT	CASRWTLNTEAFF
TRBV6-5	TRBJ2-7	few	TRBD1	TGTGCCAGCAGTTATCAGGGGGCAGGTTACGAGCAGTACTTC	CASSYQGAGYEQYF
TRBV7-2	TRBJ1-5	.	.	TGTGCCAGCAGCTTAGTATCGGGGAGGACCAATCAGCCCCAGCATTTT	CASSLVSGRTNQPQHF
TRBV15	TRBJ1-1	once	TRBD1	TGTGCCATCAGCAGTAACAGGGGGCGCATAACTGAAGCTTTCTTT	CAISSNRGRITEAFF
TRBV7-6	TRBJ2-7	.	TRBD1	TGTGCCAGCAGCTTAAACAGGGGGCTCACCTACGAGCAGTACTTC	CASSLNRGLTYEQYF
TRBV6-1	TRBJ1-2	.	.	TGTGCCAGCAGTGATCCGGGGGGGCAAGGAAACTATGGCTACACCTTC	CASSDPGGQGNYGYTF
TRBV10-1	TRBJ2-7	.	.	TGCGCCAGCTCCGGCGGACGAGGGGGCTCCTACGAGCAGTACTTC	CASSGGRGGSYEQYF
TRBV2	TRBJ1-5	.	.	TGTGCCAGCAGTGGAATAGTCCAGCATTTT	CASSGIVQHF
TRBV2	TRBJ1-4	.	.	TGTGCCAGCAGTCTACAGGGTGGTGAGGAAAAACTGTTTTTT	CASSLQGGEEKLFF
TRBV4-1	TRBJ2-5	.	TRBD2	TGCGCCAGCAGCCAAGGGAGCGGGGCCCAAGAGACCCAGTACTTC	CASSQGSGAQETQYF
TRBV12-3/TRBV12-4	TRBJ2-3	.	.	TGTGCCAGTTCGTACAGGGCCGATACGCAGTATTTT	CASSYRADTQYF
TRBV7-9	TRBJ2-7	.	TRBD2	TGTGCCAGCAGCTTAGGCCTAGCGGGAGGGCGCGAGCAGTACTTC	CASSLGLAGGREQYF
TRBV7-2	TRBJ2-3	once	.	TGTGCCAGCAGCCCCACTTCCCCCCTAGCGGCAGGGGTAAATACGCAGTATTTT	CASSPTSPLAAGVNTQYF
TRBV7-6	TRBJ2-5	.	.	TGTGCCAGCAGCTACGGAGTTCAAGAGACCCAGTACTTC	CASSYGVQETQYF
TRBV9	TRBJ1-4	.	.	TGTGCCAGCAGCGTTACAGGAGAGGATGAAAAACTGTTTTTT	CASSVTGEDEKLFF
TRBV27	TRBJ2-2	.	.	TGTGCCAGCAGGGAGTGGGGGGACCCTGAACGGGAGCTGTTTTTT	CASREWGDPERELFF
TRBV18	TRBJ2-4	.	TRBD1	TGTGCCAGCTCACCACAGGGGGCGGGAAACATTCAGTACTTC	CASSPQGAGNIQYF
TRBV4-2	TRBJ1-2	.	TRBD1	TGTGCCAGCAGCCCAGTGGGACAGGGGGCTGGTTATGGCTACACCTTC	CASSPVGQGAGYGYTF
TRBV5-5	TRBJ1-6	few	TRBD1	TGTGCCAGCAGCCCCCCGGGACAGGGTAATTCACCCCTCCACTTT	CASSPPGQGNSPLHF
TRBV5-1	TRBJ2-3	.	.	TGCGCCAGCAGCCCGGGAGGACAGGGAGCAGATACGCAGTATTTT	CASSPGGQGADTQYF
TRBV30	TRBJ2-7	.	.	TGTGCCTTGGCACGGGATAGCGAGCAGTACTTC	CALARDSEQYF
TRBV18	TRBJ2-7	once	.	TGTGCCAGCTCACCAAACAGTTACTACGAGCAGTACTTC	CASSPNSYYEQYF
TRBV11-1	TRBJ2-1	.	.	TGTGCCAGCAGCTCGGCTAGCGCTTCCTACAATGAGCAGTTCTTC	CASSSASASYNEQFF
TRBV9	TRBJ2-1	few	.	TGTGCCAGCAGCGTCCGGGGTTACTACAATGAGCAGTTCTTC	CASSVRGYYNEQFF
TRBV2	TRBJ1-5	.	.	TGTGCCAGCAGTGAAAACAGGGATAGCAATCAGCCCCAGCATTTT	CASSENRDSNQPQHF
TRBV29-1	TRBJ2-1	.	TRBD1	TGCAGCGTCGACGGGACAGGGGGCTCCTACAATGAGCAGTTCTTC	CSVDGTGGSYNEQFF
TRBV2	TRBJ1-5	few	.	TGTGCCAGCAGTTTCGATTTGCTATGGGGGCAAATAACTCCCAATCAGCCCCAGCATTTT	CASSFDLLWGQITPNQPQHF
TRBV5-1	TRBJ1-2	.	.	TGCGCCAGCACATACGGGGGGAGTAACTATGGCTACACCTTC	CASTYGGSNYGYTF
TRBV5-1	TRBJ2-1	.	TRBD2	TGCGCCAGCAGCCCGGGGGGGACTAGCGGGAACAATGAGCAGTTCTTC	CASSPGGTSGNNEQFF
TRBV21-1	TRBJ1-4	.	.	TGTGCCAGCAGCAAAGCCGACAGGGGGCCCTATGCAACTAATGAAAAACTGTTTTTT	CASSKADRGPYATNEKLFF
TRBV7-2	TRBJ2-2	.	TRBD2	TGTGCCAGCTCCCGGCGTAGGACTAGCGTGTTCGGGGAGCTGTTTTTT	CASSRRRTSVFGELFF
TRBV5-1	TRBJ2-7	once	TRBD2	TGCGCCAGCAGCCCCCAACCACTAGCGGCACAGGCCTACGAGCAGTACTTC	CASSPQPLAAQAYEQYF
TRBV3-1/TRBV3-2	TRBJ1-6	many	TRBD1	TGTGCCAGCAGCCCAGGGACAGGGGGGTTTCGACCCCTCCACTTT	CASSPGTGGFRPLHF
TRBV10-3	TRBJ1-4	.	.	TGTGCCATCAGTGAGTCATGGGAGACTAATGAAAAACTGTTTTTT	CAISESWETNEKLFF
TRBV19	TRBJ1-5	.	TRBD1	TGTGCCAGTACCCCCCTAGGGGGCGCTGGCGGCAATCAGCCCCAGCATTTT	CASTPLGGAGGNQPQHF
TRBV11-2	TRBJ2-7	.	TRBD2	TGTGCCAGCAGCCCCCGCCCTAGCGGGAGGGCGTACGAGCAGTACTTC	CASSPRPSGRAYEQYF
TRBV6-2/TRBV6-3	TRBJ1-2	.	TRBD1	TGTGCCAGCAGTACCGGACAGGGTATAAGCTACACCTTC	CASSTGQGISYTF
TRBV12-3/TRBV12-4	TRBJ2-7	.	.	TGTGCCAGCAGCCCTGGACAGAACTACGAGCAGTACTTC	CASSPGQNYEQYF
TRBV29-1	TRBJ2-3	.	TRBD1	TGCAGCGTTGAACGGGACAGGACGCATAATACGCAGTATTTT	CSVERDRTHNTQYF
TRBV6-5	TRBJ2-3	.	TRBD2	TGTGCCAGCAGTTGGACTAGCGGTAGCACAGATACGCAGTATTTT	CASSWTSGSTDTQYF
TRBV15	TRBJ2-3	.	.	TGTGCCACCAGCTGGGGGGGGGCGGGACCGCCAGATACGCAGTATTTT	CATSWGGAGPPDTQYF